This TCR beta chain was recovered during a study of blood T cell repertoires in COVID-19. Looking at the study overall: PBMCs, B-cell-depleted T cells, or T cells were the source of the cDNA or gDNA that made up the material.

The ends were cut back, 2 bases at V and 4 bases at J, with 11 bases in the middle. The CDR3 sequence is 14 residues long. Germline CDR1 ENHRY, CDR2 SYGVKD. Original processing methods: Using reference gene primer amplification, nucleated cell counts were estimated. Clones were sequenced by immunoSEQ multiplex PCR, and TCRdb holds only the in-frame ones, with some missing. V and J calls and clone size are copied from that table; D and trimming were computed from the DNA. Of tens of thousands of clones in the sample, about nine tenths were seen once. Sequencing was performed on peripheral blood. This chain uses TRBV10-3 with TRBJ1-1; TRBD1 might be the D (5 bases). The source of this sequence is a woman between 45 and 60 years old in a cohort sampled during active COVID-19. The CDR3 reads CAISEGGGGTEAFF. The CDR3 nucleotides read TGTGCCATCAGTGAGGGTGGGGGGGGCACTGAAGCTTTCTTT.